This T cell receptor (beta chain) came from a study of blood T cell repertoires in COVID-19 (dated by TCRdb to 2018 to 2020). Study-level background: Samples covering the acute and convalescent phases of COVID-19 were provided by collaborators in the United States, Italy and Spain. The prospective study material was composed of cDNA or gDNA derived from T cells, B-cell-depleted T cells, or PBMCs. Deeply sampled blood TCRbeta repertoires from subjects exposed to, actively infected with, or recovered from COVID-19 were included in the dataset. A freely available public database, intended as a resource for researchers studying the immune response to SARS-CoV-2, is where the repertoires were released. The samples were drawn from two sources: the first 160 participants of the ongoing ImmuneRACE study, and over 1,000 subjects contributed by 6 global collaborators. A de-identified subject ID, COVID-19 status, age in years and sex were almost always included in the sample metadata. Where available, HLA class I and class II types were obtained from metadata supplied by the sample provider rather than from assay-based typing. Results the study describes overall, beyond this receptor: The quantity of clinical and demographic metadata differed by source and by participant and was supplied without curation.

TCRbeta CDR3 regions were amplified from genomic DNA by means of the immunoSEQ Assay, a bias-controlled multiplex PCR. As for how the authors treated the data: The number of nucleated cells in each sample was estimated by amplification of reference gene primers within the assay. To quantify the absolute abundance of each unique TCRbeta CDR3 rearrangement, sequence reads were collapsed and filtered. For each sample, productive Simpson clonality was calculated by taking the square root of Simpson's diversity index across productive rearrangements. TCRdb stores this immuneACCESS table with in-frame sequences only. Part of the clones is absent; in the studies checked, under half of the shortfall reflects unresolved V genes, and no reason is known for the rest. For V, J and clone size, that table is used; D and trimming come from the DNA. The sample profile shows 70,000 or so clones; around 90% of them were found once. Approximately 10% of the sample rests with the top ten.

Each collaborating institution followed its own protocols to collect whole blood in K2EDTA tubes. For TCRbeta analysis, collaborator samples were shipped as frozen whole blood, as isolated PBMCs, or as DNA extracted from either sample type. In this sample, this clone turned up a few times. Its antigen is not yet known. No quality values exist for individual bases; no much larger clone is one base distant. Measured from the cysteine to the phenylalanine, the CDR3 is 17 residues long. Only the CDR3 portion is preserved as DNA: 51 bases, with reading frame beginning at the first base. The germline ends are 19 bases apart after V is trimmed by 5 bases and J by 0 bases. CDR1 is given as SNHLY and CDR2 as FYNNEI, both from the germline V gene.

Sequenced: peripheral blood. The sequence was obtained from a woman between 18 and 30 years old with acute or convalescent COVID-19. The V gene is TRBV2 and the J gene is TRBJ1-1; a tentative D match to TRBD1 spans 5 bases. The CDR3 region: CASSSTRVGGMNTEAFF. In nucleotide form, the sequence is TGTGCCAGCAGTTCAACTAGGGTGGGGGGAATGAACACTGAAGCTTTCTTT.